These T cell receptor beta chains were read from a single sample in a study of cytomegalovirus exposure and HLA in healthy donors. The data were produced by immunoSEQ multiplex PCR, yet TCRdb's version contains in-frame clones alone and is incomplete. The data show 100,000 to 150,000 clones, around 80% seen once. Material: PBMCs. Receptor source: a man under 40 in good health and CMV-seropositive. Each CDR3 is given with its conserved first and last residue. A D gene is named only where the DNA matches it firmly. Clone size is shown for a subset of rows, as once, few, many or a class of expanded clone.

j_call | clone_size | d_call | v_call | cdr3_aa | cdr3_nt
TRBJ1-3 | once | NA | TRBV19 | CASTFSQGNTIYF | TGTGCCAGTACCTTCTCACAGGGAAACACCATATATTTT
TRBJ1-2 | NA | TRBD1 | TRBV5-1 | CASSDTGGADYGYTF | TGCGCCAGCAGTGATACAGGGGGCGCGGACTATGGCTACACCTTC
TRBJ2-5 | NA | NA | TRBV27 | CASRVRARGQETQYF | TGTGCCAGCCGGGTGAGGGCCAGGGGTCAAGAGACCCAGTACTTC
TRBJ1-2 | NA | NA | TRBV10-3 | CAISPDSNYGYTF | TGTGCCATCAGTCCGGACAGCAACTATGGCTACACCTTC
TRBJ2-7 | NA | TRBD2 | TRBV6-5 | CASSFGGRASEQYF | TGTGCCAGCAGTTTTGGCGGGAGGGCTTCCGAGCAGTACTTC
TRBJ1-1 | NA | TRBD1 | TRBV4-3 | CASSQDGRRQGAVAFF | TGCGCCAGCAGCCAAGACGGGCGACGACAGGGGGCGGTCGCTTTCTTT
TRBJ1-1 | once | NA | TRBV2 | CASSGDRDSLNTEAFF | TGTGCCAGCAGTGGAGACCGGGACTCCCTGAACACTGAAGCTTTCTTT
TRBJ2-3 | NA | TRBD2 | TRBV7-6 | CASSPNLGTGGTDTQYF | TGTGCCAGCAGCCCGAACCTGGGGACGGGGGGGACAGATACGCAGTATTTT
TRBJ2-1 | few | NA | TRBV10-2 | CASSRDISYNEQFF | TGCGCCAGCAGTCGGGACATCTCCTACAATGAGCAGTTCTTC
TRBJ1-1 | NA | TRBD1 | TRBV29-1 | CSVGRTGANTEAFF | TGCAGCGTTGGGCGGACAGGGGCGAACACTGAAGCTTTCTTT
TRBJ2-2 | NA | NA | TRBV19 | CASSSTRTGELFF | TGTGCCAGTTCCTCCACGAGGACCGGGGAGCTGTTTTTT
TRBJ2-3 | NA | TRBD2 | TRBV19 | CASSLRTSGRIDTQYF | TGTGCCAGTAGTCTCAGGACTAGCGGGAGAATAGATACGCAGTATTTT
TRBJ2-3 | NA | NA | TRBV5-6 | CASSLGPQFGRDTQYF | TGTGCCAGCAGCTTAGGACCCCAGTTTGGGAGGGATACGCAGTATTTT
TRBJ2-7 | NA | TRBD1 | TRBV27 | CASSWGQGVPLGEQYF | TGTGCCAGCAGTTGGGGACAGGGGGTACCTTTGGGCGAGCAGTACTTC
TRBJ2-6 | NA | NA | TRBV7-9 | CASSLAGYRVRFWANVLTF | TGTGCCAGCAGCTTAGCTGGCTACAGGGTCCGCTTTTGGGCCAACGTCCTGACTTTC
TRBJ2-2 | NA | TRBD1 | TRBV5-8 | CASSFRQGNGELFF | TGTGCCAGCAGCTTTCGACAGGGGAACGGGGAGCTGTTTTTT
TRBJ2-1 | NA | NA | TRBV9 | CASSAFLTRQSNEQFF | TGTGCCAGCAGCGCCTTCCTGACGAGACAGTCCAATGAGCAGTTCTTC
TRBJ1-2 | few | NA | TRBV2 | CASSEGQGGDGYTF | TGTGCCAGCAGTGAAGGGCAGGGAGGGGATGGCTACACCTTC
TRBJ2-5 | NA | TRBD2 | TRBV6-5 | CASSYGTSFETQYF | TGTGCCAGCAGTTACGGGACTAGCTTCGAGACCCAGTACTTC
TRBJ2-1 | NA | NA | TRBV6-6 | CASSSTLSPYNEQFF | TGTGCCAGCAGTTCGACATTGAGCCCCTACAATGAGCAGTTCTTC
TRBJ2-2 | NA | TRBD2 | TRBV4-1 | CASRRAGGPSGTGELFF | TGCGCCAGCAGGCGAGCGGGAGGGCCCTCGGGAACCGGGGAGCTGTTTTTT
TRBJ2-7 | NA | NA | TRBV28 | CASSLGGTASYEQYF | TGTGCCAGCAGTTTAGGAGGGACGGCCTCCTACGAGCAGTACTTC
TRBJ2-3 | NA | NA | TRBV5-4 | CASSSDTTDTQYF | TGTGCCAGCAGCTCGGACACGACAGATACGCAGTATTTT
TRBJ1-2 | NA | NA | TRBV27 | CASSAGSYGYTF | TGTGCCAGCAGTGCCGGGTCCTATGGCTACACCTTC
TRBJ2-4 | NA | NA | TRBV5-6 | CASSLASAGGNLAKNIQYF | TGTGCCAGCAGCTTGGCATCCGCAGGGGGGAACCTAGCCAAAAACATTCAGTACTTC
TRBJ1-2 | once | NA | TRBV28 | CASSSLNNYGYTF | TGTGCCAGCAGTTCCTTAAATAACTATGGCTACACCTTC
TRBJ2-5 | NA | TRBD1 | TRBV18 | CASSDGQGARETQYF | TGTGCCAGCTCAGATGGACAGGGGGCGCGTGAGACCCAGTACTTC
TRBJ2-5 | once | NA | TRBV29-1 | CSAGETQYF | TGCAGCGCGGGAGAGACCCAGTACTTC
TRBJ1-2 | NA | NA | TRBV6-6 | CASRDQGSYGYTF | TGTGCCAGCAGAGATCAGGGATCCTATGGCTACACCTTC
TRBJ2-3 | NA | NA | TRBV14 | CASSQDTNRDTQYF | TGTGCCAGCAGCCAAGACACTAACCGTGATACGCAGTATTTT
TRBJ1-5 | NA | TRBD1 | TRBV7-8 | CASSFTGDRQPQHF | TGTGCCAGCAGCTTCACAGGGGATAGACAGCCCCAGCATTTT
TRBJ2-7 | NA | TRBD1 | TRBV27 | CASNPGQGNEQYF | TGTGCCAGCAACCCGGGACAGGGTAACGAGCAGTACTTC
TRBJ2-5 | NA | NA | TRBV7-7 | CASSLGGTAATQYF | TGTGCCAGCAGCTTAGGCGGGACGGCCGCGACCCAGTACTTC
TRBJ2-7 | few | TRBD1 | TRBV2 | CASRSLTGDHEQYF | TGTGCCAGCAGGTCCCTAACAGGGGACCACGAGCAGTACTTC